The 26 T cell receptor beta chains below all came from one sample that was sequenced in a study of T cell repertoires in cytomegalovirus infection. MiXCR, applied by TCRdb to the reads, yields one record per CDR3 protein. The profile shows approximately 1,000,000 distinct CDR3 sequences, about 33% of them singletons. For these receptors, no antigen is known. This specimen was cultured CD8+ T cells from PBMCs, taken from culture after CMV antigen stimulation. These receptors all stem from a human donor in good health (CMV status not recorded). Some clones in this sample may be carry-over from other donors' samples.

This clonotype came up a few times. The chain carries TRBV27 and TRBJ2-5; no firm D call. V was trimmed by 5 bases and J by 2 bases, leaving 12 bases between them. The V gene's germline CDR1 is MNHEY and CDR2 SMNVEV (reference sequence). This CDR3 region has 14 residues. For the CDR3, the DNA is TGTGCCAGCAGTAGGATCAGCGAACAAGAGACCCAGTACTTC. It codes for CASSRISEQETQYF.

In this sample, this clonotype turned up a few times. The J gene is TRBJ2-5, the V gene TRBV7-9, with D possibly being TRBD2 (6 bases). V was cut by 3 bases and J by 9 bases, with 17 bases left in between. From germline, CDR1 is SEHNR and CDR2 FQNEAQ (reference sequence). The CDR3 is 14 amino acids. The DNA of the CDR3 is TGTGCCAGCAGCTTTTGGACCACCTCGGGGGCCCAGTACTTC. It codes for CASSFWTTSGAQYF.

The gene calls are TRBV6-1 and TRBJ2-1; no definite D call. This CDR3 region has 15 residues. Trimming pared 8 bases from V and 0 bases from J, leaving 14 bases between. CDR1 MNHNS and CDR2 SASEGT come from the germline V gene. CDR3 sequence reads: CASSPAKISYNEQFF. CDR3 DNA: TGTGCCAGCTCCCCGGCGAAGATCTCCTACAATGAGCAGTTCTTC.

This clonotype turned up a few times. The rearrangement uses TRBV27 and TRBJ2-1, with a weak D call TRBD1 (6 bases). The CDR3 sequence is 13 residues long. Between the trimmed V and J ends, which lost 0 bases and 9 bases, there was a span of 9 bases. CDR1 and CDR2 (germline): MNHEY, SMNVEV (reference sequence). CDR3 sequence: CASSLSRDTEQFF. For the CDR3, the DNA is TGTGCCAGCAGTTTATCCCGGGACACTGAGCAGTTCTTC.

This clonotype was seen a handful of times. The V call is TRBV5-5, the J call TRBJ2-1, with TRBD1 matching 7 bases. V shed 5 bases and J 5 bases; nucleotides not matched to a gene: 13. Germline V CDR1 and CDR2: SGHKS, YYEKEE (reference sequence). The CDR3 is 16 residues long. This CDR3 reads CASRSGVDRLNNEQFF. DNA of the CDR3: TGTGCCAGCAGGAGTGGTGTGGACAGGCTTAACAATGAGCAGTTCTTC.

This clonotype has just a few counts. The chain has TRBV12-3 or TRBV12-4 and TRBJ2-1; weak D call: TRBD1 (7 bases). Trimming removed 11 bases at V and 10 bases at J, with 18 bases between. The CDR3 is 12 amino acids. DNA of the CDR3: TGTGCCTCCGGCGAGGGGGCGGGGGAGCAGTTCTTC. It is translated as CASGEGAGEQFF.

This chain uses TRBV6-6 with TRBJ2-5, with TRBD1 identical over 10 bases. This CDR3 has 13 amino acids. Germline V gives CDR1 MNHNY, CDR2 SVGAGI (reference sequence). The ends lost 7 bases at V and 5 bases at J; junction bases unmatched: 4. CDR3 DNA: TGTGCCAGCACGGGACAGGGGATGGAGACCCAGTACTTC. Encoded protein: CASTGQGMETQYF.

The chain links TRBV10-3 to TRBJ1-1, with D unresolved. CDR1 is ENHRY and CDR2 is SYGVKD in the germline V gene. This CDR3 is built from 13 residues. Between the trimmed V and J ends, which lost 3 bases and 1 base, there was a span of 6 bases. Here the CDR3 DNA reads TGTGCCATCAGTGATCTCCAGAACACTGAAGCTTTCTTT. This codes for CAISDLQNTEAFF.

This rearrangement joins TRBV13 to TRBJ2-5, with D maybe TRBD1 (6 bases). The CDR3 is 16 amino acids. Germline V gives CDR1 PRHDT, CDR2 FYEKMQ (reference sequence). Deletions cut 5 bases from V and 2 bases from J, with 18 bases between. The chain's CDR3 is CASSTETGREQETQYF. CDR3 bases: TGTGCCAGCAGCACAGAGACAGGACGGGAACAAGAGACCCAGTACTTC.

V is TRBV13 and J is TRBJ2-1; the match to TRBD1 covers 9 bases. V was clipped by 8 bases and J by 4 bases; unmatched bases: 6. This CDR3 spans 14 amino acids. Germline lookup yields CDR1 PRHDT and CDR2 FYEKMQ (reference sequence). The CDR3: CASEGTGNYNEQFF. CDR3 nucleotide sequence: TGTGCCAGCGAGGGGACAGGGAATTACAATGAGCAGTTCTTC.

A few counts support this clonotype. The chain carries TRBV4-1 and TRBJ2-3; 9 nucleotides line up with TRBD2. The J segment lost 4 bases and the V segment lost 1 base, leaving 3 bases of the junction unmatched. Germline V lookup: CDR1 MGHRA, CDR2 YSYEKL. The CDR3 extends over 15 amino acids. In nucleotides, the CDR3 is TGCGCCAGCAGCCAAGTTCTAGCGGGGCCAGATACGCAGTATTTT. This sequence encodes CASSQVLAGPDTQYF.

This clonotype was picked up a small number of times. The chain employs TRBV2 and TRBJ2-1; D not certain. CDR1 SNHLY and CDR2 FYNNEI come from the germline V gene. The CDR3 has 13 amino acids. Trimming stripped 11 bases from V and 3 bases from J, with 14 bases between. The DNA for the CDR3 is TGTGCCTTCTACCCCGGGCACTACAATGAGCAGTTCTTC. As protein: CAFYPGHYNEQFF.

Concerning this clonotype itself: This CDR3 is missing its conserved last phenylalanine or tryptophan, likely due to a read error. The chain uses TRBV27 and TRBJ1-6; a possible D gene is TRBD1 (5 bases). V lost 2 bases and J lost 7, with 18 bases in between. This CDR3 contains 17 residues. Germline values: CDR1 MNHEY, CDR2 SMNVEV (reference sequence). Here the CDR3 DNA reads TGTGCCAGCAGTTTAGGGGAACCGGGACGGATAAATTCACCCCTCCACTTA. This sequence encodes CASSLGEPGRINSPLHL.

In its sample, this clonotype was seen many times. The chain couples TRBV7-2 to TRBJ2-2; TRBD1 matches 10 bases. The CDR3 contains 15 residues. Germline CDR1 SGHTA, CDR2 FQGNSA. V lost 4 bases, J lost 6 bases, and 5 bases stayed unmatched. CDR3 amino acids: CASSSSDRGPGELFF. The CDR3 DNA reads as TGTGCCAGCAGCTCGAGCGACAGGGGGCCCGGGGAGCTGTTTTTT.

With regard to this clonotype: A read error is possible here, since a much larger clone lies one base away. The V call is TRBV7-6, the J call TRBJ2-1; D may be TRBD1 or TRBD2 (5 bases each). The CDR3 contains 15 residues. Germline-derived CDR1 and CDR2 are SGHVS and FNYEAQ. The CDR3 DNA reads as TGTGTCAGCAGCTCGGGACGGATCTCCTACAATGAGCAGTTCTTC. Protein sequence: CVSSSGRISYNEQFF.

The chain employs TRBV6-2 or TRBV6-3 and TRBJ2-3, with D tentatively TRBD2 (6 bases). There are 13 residues in the CDR3. The V and J ends lost 11 bases and 1 base respectively, with 13 bases between them. Germline CDR1 is MNHEY and CDR2 is SVGEGT. The CDR3 reads CASGEVGTDTQYF. CDR3 in DNA: TGTGCCTCTGGGGAGGTCGGCACAGATACGCAGTATTTT.

This clonotype was observed a few times. The rearrangement joins TRBV10-3 to TRBJ1-5; D unresolved. This CDR3 has 13 residues. Trimming took off 3 bases at V and 6 bases at J, with 9 bases between the two ends. CDR1 ENHRY and CDR2 SYGVKD come from the germline V gene. CDR3 region: CAISDKGTQPQHF. The DNA of the CDR3 is TGTGCCATCAGTGACAAAGGAACTCAGCCCCAGCATTTT.

V and J are TRBV9 and TRBJ2-1; the D gene is possibly TRBD2 (7 bases). Germline CDR1 and CDR2: SGDLS and YYNGEE. Trimming took off 4 bases at V and 5 bases at J, with 19 bases between the two ends. The CDR3 is made up of 16 amino acids. As DNA, the CDR3 is TGTGCCAGCAGCCCCCGGGGAGGGGGGGCCGACAATGAGCAGTTCTTC. Protein: CASSPRGGGADNEQFF.

The CDR3 here is CASSLLRQQRTDTQYF. As DNA, the CDR3 is TGTGCCAGCAGTTTATTGCGACAACAGCGCACAGATACGCAGTATTTT. The rearrangement links TRBV27 to TRBJ2-3; no firm D call. CDR3 length: 16 residues. Per germline, CDR1 MNHEY and CDR2 SMNVEV (reference sequence). V was clipped by 1 base and J by 1 base, with 12 bases between them.

This clonotype was picked up a small number of times. The chain is built from TRBV7-9 and TRBJ2-5; no reliable D call. With 2 bases removed from V and 3 bases from J, the gap between germline ends came to 10 bases. Germline CDR1 reads SEHNR; CDR2 reads FQNEAQ (reference sequence). The CDR3 has 14 amino acids. The CDR3 DNA reads as TGTGCCAGCAGCTTATCGGCAGCTAAAGAGACCCAGTACTTC. This translates into CASSLSAAKETQYF.

The chain combines TRBV19 with TRBJ2-2, with 7 bases that match TRBD2. The CDR3 is made up of 16 amino acids. Germline lookup yields CDR1 LNHDA and CDR2 SQIVND (reference sequence). With 3 bases clipped from V and 3 bases from J, the junction kept 7 bases outside the gene matches. The CDR3 sequence is CASSISGGLHTGELFF. The CDR3 nucleotides are TGTGCCAGTAGTATTTCGGGGGGATTGCACACCGGGGAGCTGTTTTTT.

This CDR3 reads CASSYAAGASYEQYV. CDR3 nucleotides: TGTGCCAGCAGTTATGCCGCAGGGGCCTCCTACGAGCAGTACGTC. The J gene is TRBJ2-7, the V gene TRBV6-5; D is possibly TRBD1 (6 bases). The V end was cut by 3 bases, the J end by 0 bases, with 12 bases between. The CDR3 runs 15 residues. CDR1 MNHEY and CDR2 SVGAGI come from the germline V gene.

The rearrangement joins TRBV2 to TRBJ2-3, with D perhaps matching TRBD1 (5 bases). This CDR3 is built from 15 residues. The germline CDR1 and CDR2 sequences are SNHLY and FYNNEI. Between the trimmed V and J ends, which lost 7 bases and 4 bases, there was a span of 18 bases. CDR3 in DNA: TGTGCCAGCACCGACTGGGGCGCTCGGGCAGATACGCAGTATTTT. Translated: CASTDWGARADTQYF.

The V call is TRBV2, the J call TRBJ1-1; possible D gene TRBD1, 6 bases. Germline V gene sequence: CDR1 SNHLY, CDR2 FYNNEI. The CDR3 totals 14 residues. Trimming took off 3 bases at V and 5 bases at J, with 13 bases between the two ends. CDR3: CASSETGFETEAFF. As DNA, the CDR3 is TGTGCCAGCAGTGAGACAGGTTTCGAAACTGAAGCTTTCTTT.

In its sample, this clonotype was seen a few times. The V and J genes are TRBV29-1 and TRBJ1-2; 9 nucleotides line up with TRBD1. Germline CDR1 SQVTM, CDR2 ANQGSEA. V lost 7 bases and J lost 14; bases outside the gene matches: 2. CDR3 length: 8 amino acids. The CDR3 DNA is TGCAGCGGGGACAGGGTAACCTTC. Its protein product is CSGDRVTF. The full variable domain, rest sourced from reference TRBV29-1 and TRBJ1-2, is SAVISQKPSRDICQRGTSLTIQCQVDSQVTMMFWYRQQPGQSLTLIATANQGSEATYESGFVIDKFPISRPNLTFSTLTVSNMSPEDSSIYLCSGDRVTFGSGTRLTVV.

V gene TRBV7-9 combines with J gene TRBJ1-1; no reliable D call. CDR3 size: 16 residues. Germline V lookup: CDR1 SEHNR, CDR2 FQNEAQ (reference sequence). V was clipped by 4 bases and J by 1 base, with 16 bases between them. CDR3 coding DNA: TGTGCCAGCAGCTATCGCATAGATACGGGGAACACTGAAGCTTTCTTT. Its translation is CASSYRIDTGNTEAFF.